This T cell receptor beta chain comes out of a study of cytomegalovirus exposure and HLA in healthy donors. It was with 60 Vbeta and 13 Jbeta primers that the PCR ran. The repertoire was sequenced with immunoSEQ multiplex PCR; TCRdb's copy has only in-frame clones and lacks some. The table records 30,000 to 40,000 clones, approximately 76% of them present only once. CDR1 is MNHEY and CDR2 is SVGAGI in the germline V gene. Trimming removed 1 base at V and 2 bases at J, with 10 bases between. The CDR3 sequence is 15 residues long. Sequences were obtained from PBMCs. The clonotype was recovered from a woman aged 25 to 39 in good health and CMV-seropositive. This chain uses TRBV6-5 with TRBJ2-3; D may be TRBD2 (6 bases). CDR3 loop: CASSYFAGPTDTQYF. As DNA, the CDR3 is TGTGCCAGCAGTTACTTTGCGGGGCCCACAGATACGCAGTATTTT.